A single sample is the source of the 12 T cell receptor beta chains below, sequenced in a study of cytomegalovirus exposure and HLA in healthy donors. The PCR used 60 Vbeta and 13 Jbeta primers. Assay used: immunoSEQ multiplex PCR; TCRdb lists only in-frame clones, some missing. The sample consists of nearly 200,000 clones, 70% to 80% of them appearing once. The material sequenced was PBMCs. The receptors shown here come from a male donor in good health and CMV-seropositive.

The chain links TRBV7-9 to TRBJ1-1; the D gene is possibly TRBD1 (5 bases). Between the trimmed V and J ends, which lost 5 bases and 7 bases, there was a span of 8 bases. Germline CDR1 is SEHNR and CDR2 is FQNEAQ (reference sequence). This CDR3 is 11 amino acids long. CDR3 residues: CASSAQVEAFF. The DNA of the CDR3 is TGTGCCAGCAGCGCACAGGTTGAAGCTTTCTTT.

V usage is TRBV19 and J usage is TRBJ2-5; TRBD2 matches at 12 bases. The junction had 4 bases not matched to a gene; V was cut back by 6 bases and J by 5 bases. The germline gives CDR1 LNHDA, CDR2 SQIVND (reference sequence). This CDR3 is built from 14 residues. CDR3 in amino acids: CASRRTSGMETQYF. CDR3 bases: TGTGCCAGTAGGAGGACTAGCGGGATGGAGACCCAGTACTTC.

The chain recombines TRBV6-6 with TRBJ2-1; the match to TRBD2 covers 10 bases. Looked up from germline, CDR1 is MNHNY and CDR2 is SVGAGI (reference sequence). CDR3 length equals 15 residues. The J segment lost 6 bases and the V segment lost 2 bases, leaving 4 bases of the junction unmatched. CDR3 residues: CASSYDSGRSNEQFF. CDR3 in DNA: TGTGCCAGCAGTTACGATAGCGGGAGGAGCAATGAGCAGTTCTTC.

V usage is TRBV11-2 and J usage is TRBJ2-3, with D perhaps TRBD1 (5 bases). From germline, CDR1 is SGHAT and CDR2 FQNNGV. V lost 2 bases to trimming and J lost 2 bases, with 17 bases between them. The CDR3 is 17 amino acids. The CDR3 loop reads CASSLTLGPGNTDTQYF. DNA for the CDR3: TGTGCCAGCAGCTTAACGTTAGGGCCAGGGAACACAGATACGCAGTATTTT.

The chain's CDR3 is CASSQAQSQETQYF. DNA of the CDR3: TGCGCCAGCAGCCAAGCACAGTCCCAAGAGACCCAGTACTTC. The V call is TRBV4-3, the J call TRBJ2-5; D is undetermined. CDR1 is LGHNA, CDR2 YSLEER, per germline. This CDR3 contains 14 residues. The V and J ends lost 1 base and 1 base respectively, with 7 bases between them.

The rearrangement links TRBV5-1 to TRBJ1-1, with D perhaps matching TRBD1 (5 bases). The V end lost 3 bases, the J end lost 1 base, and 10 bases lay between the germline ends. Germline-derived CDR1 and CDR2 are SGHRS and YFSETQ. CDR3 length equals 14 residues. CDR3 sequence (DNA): TGCGCCAGCAGCTCTCAGGGCTCGAACACTGAAGCTTTCTTT. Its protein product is CASSSQGSNTEAFF. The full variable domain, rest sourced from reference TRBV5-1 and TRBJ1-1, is KAGVTQTPRYLIKTRGQQVTLSCSPISGHRSVSWYQQTPGQGLQFLFEYFSETQRNKGNFPGRFSGRQFSNSRSEMNVSTLELGDSALYLCASSSQGSNTEAFFGQGTRLTVV.

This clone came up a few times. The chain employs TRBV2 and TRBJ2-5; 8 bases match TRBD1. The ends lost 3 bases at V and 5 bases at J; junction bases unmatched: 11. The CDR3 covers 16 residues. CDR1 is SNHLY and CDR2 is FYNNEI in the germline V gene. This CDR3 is CASSEVGSGGRETQYF. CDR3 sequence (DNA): TGTGCCAGCAGTGAGGTGGGGTCAGGGGGCCGGGAGACCCAGTACTTC.

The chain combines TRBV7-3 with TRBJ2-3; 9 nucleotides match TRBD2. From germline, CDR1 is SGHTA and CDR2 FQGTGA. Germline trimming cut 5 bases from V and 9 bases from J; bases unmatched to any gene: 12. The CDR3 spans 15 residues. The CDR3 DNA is TGTGCCAGCAGCCAAGGGGCGGGGGGGCCAGGGACGCAGTATTTT. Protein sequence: CASSQGAGGPGTQYF.

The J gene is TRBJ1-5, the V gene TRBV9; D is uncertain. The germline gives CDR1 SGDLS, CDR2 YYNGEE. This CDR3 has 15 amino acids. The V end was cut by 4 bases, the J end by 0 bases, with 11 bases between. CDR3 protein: CASSPDSYSNQPQHF. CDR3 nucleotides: TGTGCCAGCAGCCCCGATAGTTATAGCAATCAGCCCCAGCATTTT. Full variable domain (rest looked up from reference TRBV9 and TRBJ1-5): DSGVTQTPKHLITATGQRVTLRCSPRSGDLSVYWYQQSLDQGLQFLIQYYNGEERAKGNILERFSAQQFPDLHSELNLSSLELGDSALYFCASSPDSYSNQPQHFGDGTRLSIL.

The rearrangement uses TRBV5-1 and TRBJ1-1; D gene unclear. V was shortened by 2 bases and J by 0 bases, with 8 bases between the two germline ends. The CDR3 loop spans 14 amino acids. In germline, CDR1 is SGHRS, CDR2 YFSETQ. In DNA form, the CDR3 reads TGCGCCAGCAGCTTTAGCGCCTTGAACACTGAAGCTTTCTTT. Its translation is CASSFSALNTEAFF.

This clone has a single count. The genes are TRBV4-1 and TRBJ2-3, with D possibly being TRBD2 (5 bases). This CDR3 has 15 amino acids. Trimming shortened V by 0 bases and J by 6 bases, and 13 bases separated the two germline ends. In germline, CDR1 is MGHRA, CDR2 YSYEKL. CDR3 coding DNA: TGCGCCAGCAGCCAAGATCCCCAGACGGGGGATACGCAGTATTTT. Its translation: CASSQDPQTGDTQYF.

For the CDR3, the DNA is TGTGCCAGCAGCGTAGTTCAGCGTCCTACAGATACGCAGTATTTT. This translates into CASSVVQRPTDTQYF. The V gene is TRBV9, the J gene TRBJ2-3; no reliable D call. V was clipped by 0 bases and J by 3 bases, with 11 bases between them. The CDR3 extends over 15 amino acids. CDR1 is SGDLS, CDR2 YYNGEE, per germline.